Detailed here is one T cell receptor (beta chain). Patients in Seattle were enrolled during active infection, then followed longitudinally. The J segment lost 5 bases and the V segment lost 5 bases, leaving 7 bases of the junction unmatched. The CDR3 consists of 14 residues. Per germline, CDR1 MNHEY and CDR2 SMNVEV (reference sequence). The authors' processing: Estimation of nucleated cell counts was performed using reference gene primer amplification. Some clones are missing from TCRdb's copy, which holds only in-frame ones; the method was immunoSEQ multiplex PCR. The D gene and trimming were derived from the DNA, and the V and J assignments and clone size from that table. The sample consists of about 95,000 clones, about four fifths of them appearing once. These data belong to a study of blood T cell repertoires in COVID-19. Across the whole study: Spain, Italy and the United States supplied samples that represented acute and convalescent COVID-19. PBMCs, B-cell-depleted T cells, or T cells provided the cDNA or gDNA that made up the material.

The source of this sequence is a man older than 75 with COVID-19, enrolled during active disease. What was sequenced was peripheral blood. The J gene is TRBJ2-5, the V gene TRBV27; 8 bases are a match to TRBD1. CDR3 amino acids: CASSPGQGGETQYF. The CDR3 DNA follows: TGTGCCAGCAGTCCCGGACAGGGTGGGGAGACCCAGTACTTC.